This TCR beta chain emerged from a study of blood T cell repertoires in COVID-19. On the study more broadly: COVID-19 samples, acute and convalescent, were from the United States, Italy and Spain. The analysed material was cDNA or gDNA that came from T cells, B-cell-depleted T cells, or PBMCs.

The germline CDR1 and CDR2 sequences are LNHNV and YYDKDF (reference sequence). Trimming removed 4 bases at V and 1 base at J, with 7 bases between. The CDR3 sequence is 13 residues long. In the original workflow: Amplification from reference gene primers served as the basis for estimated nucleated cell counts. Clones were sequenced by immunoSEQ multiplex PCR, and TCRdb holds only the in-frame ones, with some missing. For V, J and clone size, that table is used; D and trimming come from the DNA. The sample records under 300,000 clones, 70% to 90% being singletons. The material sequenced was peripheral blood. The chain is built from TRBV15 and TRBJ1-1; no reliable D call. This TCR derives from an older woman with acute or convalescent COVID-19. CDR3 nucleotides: TGTGCCACCAGCACGGGAGGGAACACTGAAGCTTTCTTT. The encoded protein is CATSTGGNTEAFF.